These 31 T cell receptor beta chains were sequenced from one sample in a study of T cells in Graves' hyperthyroidism and ophthalmopathy (dated by TCRdb to the late 2010s). The library was built by means of multiplex PCR. The instrument given in TCRdb is Illumina HiSeq 2000. TCR beta CDR3 regions were amplified from RNA transcripts. The TCR CDR3 was subjected to a first round of RT-PCR using the HTBI primer set and the Qiagen OneStep RT-PCR kit. Starting from the raw public reads, TCRdb applied fastp trimming at Q25, assembled clones with MiXCR and retained in-frame beta chains. Each CDR3 protein gets just one entry, which takes the most common genes and DNA from the rows behind it. The sample data list fewer than 450,000 distinct CDR3 sequences, and around 15% of these were observed just once. The ten largest clones add up to 28% of the sample. Sequenced input: blood. The receptor source for this set is a man between 50 and 59 years old with Graves' ophthalmopathy.

This clonotype came up many times. The chain recombines TRBV20-1 with TRBJ2-4; D call uncertain. Germline CDR1 is DFQATT and CDR2 is SNEGSKA (reference sequence). The CDR3 runs to 12 residues. V was trimmed by 3 bases and J by 5 bases, leaving 8 bases between them. This chain's CDR3 is CSARNPENIQYF. As DNA, the CDR3 is TGCAGTGCTAGGAACCCAGAAAACATTCAGTACTTC.

In DNA form, the CDR3 reads TGTGCCAGTAGTATCACCTCATCCTACGAGCAGTACTTC. Its translation is CASSITSSYEQYF. The gene calls are TRBV19 and TRBJ2-7, with D unresolved. The CDR3 contains 13 residues. Trimming left V 3 bases short and J 1 base short, with 7 bases between. CDR1 LNHDA and CDR2 SQIVND come from the germline V gene (reference sequence). Combining the CDR3 with reference TRBV19 and TRBJ2-7 gives the whole variable domain DGGITQSPKYLFRKEGQNVTLSCEQNLNHDAMYWYRQDPGQGLRLIYYSQIVNDFQKGDIAEGYSVSREKKESFPLTVTSAQKNPTAFYLCASSITSSYEQYFGPGTRLTVT.

The chain recombines TRBV5-1 with TRBJ2-5; D is ambiguous. The CDR3 has 14 residues. The V gene's germline CDR1 is SGHRS and CDR2 YFSETQ. Trimming left V 0 bases short and J 5 bases short, with 11 bases between. The CDR3 DNA is TGCGCCAGCAGCTTGGTTACTGGCCGCGAGACCCAGTACTTC. Protein sequence: CASSLVTGRETQYF.

V gene TRBV27 combines with J gene TRBJ2-2; D not certain. V dropped 5 bases and J dropped 10 bases, with 17 bases sitting between them. This CDR3 has 14 residues. Germline values: CDR1 MNHEY, CDR2 SMNVEV (reference sequence). The CDR3 region has the DNA TGTGCCAGCAGTCGCCCTGGGAACATTTTGGAGCTGTTTTTT. It codes for CASSRPGNILELFF.

This clonotype was detected many times. CDR3 sequence: CASSSLTGSGTEAFF. For the CDR3, the DNA is TGTGCCAGCAGCTCGCTAACAGGGAGCGGCACTGAAGCTTTCTTT. V and J are TRBV11-2 and TRBJ1-1; weak D call: TRBD1 (6 bases). This CDR3 has 15 residues. V lost 4 bases to trimming and J lost 4 bases, with 16 bases between them. From germline, CDR1 is SGHAT and CDR2 FQNNGV.

DNA of the CDR3: TGCAGCGCCTCCGGGACGGTTGGCTACGAGCAGTACTTC. Its protein product is CSASGTVGYEQYF. The chain uses TRBV29-1 and TRBJ2-7; perhaps D is TRBD1 or TRBD2 (5 bases each). Germline loops: CDR1 SQVTM, CDR2 ANQGSEA. The CDR3 length is 13 residues. Trimming took 7 bases from V and 3 from J, leaving 16 bases between them.

In this sample, this clonotype turned up many times. This sequence joins TRBV28 and TRBJ2-7, with 8 bases aligning to TRBD1. This CDR3 region has 14 residues. Germline V gene lookup returns CDR1 MDHEN and CDR2 SYDVKM. V shed 7 bases and J 3 bases; nucleotides not matched to a gene: 8. This CDR3 reads CASNDQGAFYEQYF. DNA for the CDR3: TGTGCCAGCAATGATCAGGGGGCGTTCTACGAGCAGTACTTC.

This clonotype was seen at least ten times. J is TRBJ2-7 and V is TRBV6-6; TRBD1 is a possible D gene (6 bases). The V and J ends lost 2 bases and 7 bases respectively, with 18 bases between them. Germline V gives CDR1 MNHNY, CDR2 SVGAGI (reference sequence). The CDR3 runs to 15 residues. The CDR3 DNA reads TGTGCCAGCAGTTACCGGGACACGGTCCTGAGGGAGCAGTACTTC. This codes for CASSYRDTVLREQYF.

The table lists this clonotype with many counts. V and J are TRBV5-1 and TRBJ2-1; no definite D call. The V gene lost 4 bases and the J gene lost 6 bases, with 17 bases spanning the gap. Germline V CDR1 and CDR2: SGHRS, YFSETQ. The CDR3 length is 15 residues. CDR3 protein: CASSPLRLVGNEQFF. CDR3 bases: TGCGCCAGCAGCCCCCTCAGGCTAGTTGGCAATGAGCAGTTCTTC.

This clonotype showed up many times. This chain joins TRBV2 and TRBJ2-2, with 7 bases identical to TRBD2. The CDR3 spans 15 residues. CDR1 is SNHLY and CDR2 is FYNNEI in the germline V gene. With V trimmed by 3 bases and J by 9 bases, 10 bases remained unmatched. As DNA, the CDR3 is TGTGCCAGCAGTGAGGGGGGGAGGTATGAGCGGGAGCTGTTTTTT. Residues: CASSEGGRYERELFF.

The CDR3 coding sequence is TGTGCCAGTAGTACACTAGCGCCTACTTACAATGAGCAGTTCTTC. It specifies CASSTLAPTYNEQFF. V and J are TRBV19 and TRBJ2-1; the match to TRBD2 covers 7 bases. Germline CDR1 and CDR2: LNHDA and SQIVND (reference sequence). CDR3 length equals 15 residues. J gave up 4 bases and V 4 bases, and 7 bases lay outside the gene matches.

This clonotype was recorded many times. This chain uses TRBV29-1 with TRBJ2-2; D unresolved. With 6 bases removed from V and 1 base from J, the gap between germline ends came to 9 bases. This CDR3 contains 13 residues. CDR1 and CDR2 (germline): SQVTM, ANQGSEA. CDR3: CSVGGLNTGELFF. CDR3 bases: TGCAGCGTCGGCGGATTGAACACCGGGGAGCTGTTTTTT.

The chain carries TRBV20-1 and TRBJ2-7; TRBD2 agrees at 11 bases. The trim removed 6 bases at V and 3 bases at J, leaving 1 base unmatched. The CDR3 runs 12 residues. Germline CDR1 and CDR2: DFQATT and SNEGSKA (reference sequence). CDR3 amino acids: CSATSGIYEQYF. The DNA of the CDR3 is TGCAGTGCGACTAGCGGGATCTACGAGCAGTACTTC.

The rearrangement uses TRBV4-1 and TRBJ1-1, with D perhaps TRBD1 (5 bases). Looked up from germline, CDR1 is MGHRA and CDR2 is YSYEKL. This CDR3 contains 14 residues. V was clipped by 4 bases and J by 7 bases, with 16 bases between them. In nucleotides, the CDR3 is TGCGCCAGCAGCCCCATCGGGGGGGATGGTGAAGCTTTCTTT. Encoded protein: CASSPIGGDGEAFF.

This clonotype has at least ten counts. The junction does not match germline at one end; this may be a read error. The chain links TRBV20-1 to TRBJ1-6; 7 nucleotides line up with TRBD1. The germline V gene encodes CDR1 DFQATT and CDR2 SNEGSKA (reference sequence). The CDR3 sequence is 17 residues long. The CDR3 spells CSARAGTAQGYNSPLHF. The CDR3 DNA is TGCAGTGCGAGAGCCGGGACAGCCCAGGGCTATAATTCACCCCTCCACTTT.

V and J are TRBV29-1 and TRBJ2-1; D uncertain. Germline-derived CDR1 and CDR2 are SQVTM and ANQGSEA. The CDR3 is 12 residues long. Trimming stripped 6 bases from V and 5 bases from J, with 11 bases between. DNA of the CDR3: TGCAGCGTATATAGAAGAAACAATGAGCAGTTCTTC. This sequence encodes CSVYRRNNEQFF.

There are many counts of this clonotype. CDR3 protein: CASSPVAGVLDEQYF. CDR3 nucleotide sequence: TGCGCCAGCAGCCCGGTAGCGGGAGTTTTGGACGAGCAGTACTTC. The gene calls are TRBV5-1 and TRBJ2-7; 9 bases are a match to TRBD2. The CDR3 spans 15 residues. Germline values: CDR1 SGHRS, CDR2 YFSETQ. Unmatched junction bases numbered 10, after V lost 4 bases and J lost 5 bases.

This rearrangement joins TRBV27 to TRBJ2-1, with 12 bases aligning to TRBD2. Germline-derived CDR1 and CDR2 are MNHEY and SMNVEV (reference sequence). This CDR3 is built from 14 residues. The V gene end was trimmed by 8 bases and the J gene end by 8 bases; junction bases not matched to a gene: 7. The CDR3 DNA reads TGTGCCAGCGCGACTAGCGGGAGACGGGATGAGCAGTTCTTC. It translates to CASATSGRRDEQFF.

This clonotype was picked up a small number of times. The genes are TRBV5-1 and TRBJ2-1, with a tentative D call TRBD2 (7 bases). Looked up from germline, CDR1 is SGHRS and CDR2 is YFSETQ. V lost 4 bases to trimming and J lost 8 bases, with 19 bases between them. This CDR3 spans 15 amino acids. The CDR3 protein is CASSPQGRAVYEQFF. The CDR3 region has the DNA TGCGCCAGCAGCCCCCAGGGGAGGGCCGTCTATGAGCAGTTCTTC. Filled out from reference TRBV5-1 and TRBJ2-1, the complete variable domain reads KAGVTQTPRYLIKTRGQQVTLSCSPISGHRSVSWYQQTPGQGLQFLFEYFSETQRNKGNFPGRFSGRQFSNSRSEMNVSTLELGDSALYLCASSPQGRAVYEQFFGPGTRLTVL.

This clonotype was counted at least ten times. The rearrangement joins TRBV10-1 to TRBJ2-3; D not certain. Germline V gene sequence: CDR1 WNHNN, CDR2 SYGVQD (reference sequence). CDR3 length equals 14 residues. V lost 2 bases and J lost 2, with 8 bases in between. CDR3 sequence: CASSEAKNTDTQYF. CDR3 DNA: TGCGCCAGCAGTGAGGCTAAGAACACAGATACGCAGTATTTT.

A few counts support this clonotype. The chain links TRBV12-3 or TRBV12-4 to TRBJ1-6; D unresolved. The CDR3 contains 14 residues. V shed 4 bases and J shed 3 bases, with 7 bases lying between them. The CDR3 nucleotides are TGTGCCAGCAGTTGGACTGACTATAATTCACCCCTCCACTTT. Translation gives CASSWTDYNSPLHF.

This clonotype was detected only a few times. The chain recombines TRBV25-1 with TRBJ2-7, with 14 bases aligning to TRBD2. Trimming removed 1 base from V and 6 bases from J; junction bases left unmatched: 11. Per germline, CDR1 MGHDK and CDR2 SYGVNS. The CDR3 is 18 amino acids. The CDR3 DNA sequence: TGTGCCAGCAGTGAATTGGGACAGCCGGGACTAGCGGGAGTCGAGCAGTACTTC. This gives the protein CASSELGQPGLAGVEQYF.

This clonotype was detected a few times. Written as DNA, the CDR3 is TGTGCCAGCAGCCTACCAACAGGGGAACCCTTCTACGAGCAGTACTTC. It codes for CASSLPTGEPFYEQYF. V gene TRBV28 combines with J gene TRBJ2-7; 7 bases line up with TRBD1. Trimming took 6 bases from V and 3 from J; bases not matched to a gene: 14. The CDR3 is 16 residues long. CDR1 and CDR2 (germline): MDHEN, SYDVKM.

This clonotype was counted at least ten times. The chain has TRBV5-1 and TRBJ2-3, with 13 positions matching TRBD2. V was pared by 6 bases and J by 3 bases, with 4 bases of the junction left unmatched. The CDR3 totals 15 residues. The germline CDR1 and CDR2 sequences are SGHRS and YFSETQ. CDR3 amino acids: CASTTLAGGTDTQYF. The CDR3 coding sequence is TGCGCCAGCACCACACTAGCGGGAGGGACAGATACGCAGTATTTT.

This clonotype was counted at least ten times. Here the CDR3 reads CASSHRGLKTGELFF. The CDR3 DNA reads TGTGCCAGCAGCCATCGCGGACTGAAAACCGGGGAGCTGTTTTTT. The V and J genes are TRBV3-1 and TRBJ2-2; D may be TRBD2 (5 bases). CDR1 LGHDT and CDR2 YNNKEL come from the germline V gene (reference sequence). Trimming pared 3 bases from V and 5 bases from J, leaving 13 bases between. CDR3 length equals 15 residues.

This clonotype was observed at least ten times. The V and J genes are TRBV20-1 and TRBJ2-3, with D maybe TRBD2 (5 bases). CDR1 and CDR2 (germline): DFQATT, SNEGSKA (reference sequence). The V and J ends lost 8 bases and 2 bases respectively, with 14 bases between them. The CDR3 loop spans 13 amino acids. CDR3 DNA sequence: TGCAGTAAAAGCGGAGCCTTCACAGATACGCAGTATTTT. It yields the protein CSKSGAFTDTQYF.

The chain recombines TRBV14 with TRBJ2-2, with 10 bases that match TRBD2. Germline CDR1 reads SGHDN; CDR2 reads FVKESK. Trimming took 0 bases from V and 4 from J; bases not matched to a gene: 2. The CDR3 consists of 16 residues. In nucleotides, the CDR3 is TGTGCCAGCAGCCAAGATCTAGCGGGAGTCACCGGGGAGCTGTTTTTT. It yields the protein CASSQDLAGVTGELFF. The full variable domain, completed using reference TRBV14 and TRBJ2-2, is EAGVTQFPSHSVIEKGQTVTLRCDPISGHDNLYWYRRVMGKEIKFLLHFVKESKQDESGMPNNRFLAERTGGTYSTLKVQPAELEDSGVYFCASSQDLAGVTGELFFGEGSRLTVL.

This chain joins TRBV2 and TRBJ2-3, with a weak D call TRBD2 (6 bases). From germline, CDR1 is SNHLY and CDR2 FYNNEI. This CDR3 is 15 amino acids long. Trimming cost V 7 bases and J 9 bases, with 23 bases left between them. This CDR3 reads CASIARDSTRRTQYF. CDR3 nucleotides: TGTGCCAGCATCGCGCGGGACTCGACGAGAAGGACGCAGTATTTT.

In this sample, this clonotype turned up many times. CDR3 bases: TGTGCCAGCAGCTTAGCTAGCGGGAGTCGGGAGCAGTACTTC. As protein: CASSLASGSREQYF. V is TRBV7-9 and J is TRBJ2-7, with TRBD2 matching 9 bases. Germline CDR1 and CDR2: SEHNR and FQNEAQ (reference sequence). The CDR3 totals 14 residues. V shed 0 bases, J shed 7 bases, and the junction held 4 bases outside the gene matches.

This clonotype was detected only a few times. The chain joins TRBV29-1 to TRBJ2-1; 10 bases line up with TRBD1. In germline, CDR1 is SQVTM, CDR2 ANQGSEA. With V trimmed by 0 bases and J by 6 bases, 5 bases remained unmatched. This CDR3 has 15 residues. For the CDR3, the DNA is TGCAGCGTTGAAGATTACGGGACAGGGGCCAATGAGCAGTTCTTC. This translates into CSVEDYGTGANEQFF.

The table lists this clonotype with a few counts. The chain uses TRBV25-1 and TRBJ2-7, with TRBD1 matching 7 bases. The CDR3 is made up of 13 amino acids. CDR1 and CDR2 (germline): MGHDK, SYGVNS. J gave up 6 bases and V 5 bases, and 7 bases lay outside the gene matches. This CDR3 is CASSTLQGSEQYF. CDR3 coding DNA: TGTGCCAGCAGTACCCTACAGGGGTCCGAGCAGTACTTC.